This T cell receptor beta chain was documented in a study of human T cells and chemical hapten exposure. The germline gives CDR1 MGHRA, CDR2 YSYEKL. The CDR3 contains 11 residues. V lost 2 bases and J lost 8, with 6 bases in between. This clonotype has just a few counts. Time point meaning: pre-sensitization, week 0. Treatment given: therapeutic diphenylcyclopropenone sensitization with weekly scalp DPC. Donors were 18 to 70-year-old alopecia patients suitable for DPC. TCRdb passed the RACE reads through MiXCR, listing each CDR3 protein once. Of roughly 120,000 distinct CDR3 sequences listed, roughly 14% were seen once; the top ten hold around 2.8%.

The material was whole blood, obtained in connection with sensitization to the hapten diphenylcyclopropenone (DPC). The clonotype originates from a woman younger than 30 with alopecia areata. Some clones in this sample may be carry-over from other donors' samples. J is TRBJ1-1 and V is TRBV4-1, with D perhaps matching TRBD1 (5 bases). CDR3: CASSQYREAFF. The CDR3 DNA follows: TGCGCCAGCAGCCAATACAGGGAAGCTTTCTTT.